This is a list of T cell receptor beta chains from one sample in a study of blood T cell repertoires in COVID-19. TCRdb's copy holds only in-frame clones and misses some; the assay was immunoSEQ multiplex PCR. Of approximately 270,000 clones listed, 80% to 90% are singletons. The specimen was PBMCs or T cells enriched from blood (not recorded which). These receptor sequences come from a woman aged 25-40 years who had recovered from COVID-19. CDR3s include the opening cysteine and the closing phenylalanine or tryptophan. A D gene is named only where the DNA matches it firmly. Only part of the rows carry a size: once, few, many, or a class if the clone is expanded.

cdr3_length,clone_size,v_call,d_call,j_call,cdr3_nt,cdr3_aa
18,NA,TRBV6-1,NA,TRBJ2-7,TGTGCCAGCAGTGAACTAGTTGGGCGGTCGGGACGGGGGTACGAGCAGTACTTC,CASSELVGRSGRGYEQYF
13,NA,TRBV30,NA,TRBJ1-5,TGTGCCTGGAGTGAAGGAGAGGAGGTAGCCCAGCATTTT,CAWSEGEEVAQHF
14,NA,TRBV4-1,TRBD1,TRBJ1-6,TGCGCCAGCAGCGGGGACAGCCTGAATTCACCCCTCCACTTT,CASSGDSLNSPLHF
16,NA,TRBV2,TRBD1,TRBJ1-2,TGTGCCAGCAGTCCGCGACAGGGGGCGCCGGACTATGGCTACACCTTC,CASSPRQGAPDYGYTF
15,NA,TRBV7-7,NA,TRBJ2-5,TGTGCCAGCAGCTTAGTAGGGAGCCGACAAGAGACCCAGTACTTC,CASSLVGSRQETQYF
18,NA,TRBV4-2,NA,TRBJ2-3,TGTGCCAGCAGCCAAGGGTCTACCCTCCTCCTCGGCACAGATACGCAGTATTTT,CASSQGSTLLLGTDTQYF
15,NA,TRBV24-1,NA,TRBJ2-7,TGTGCCACCAGTGATCTGGGAGGTTTTCCCTACGAGCAGTACTTC,CATSDLGGFPYEQYF
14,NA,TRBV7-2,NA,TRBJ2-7,TGTGCCAGCAGCCCACCCAACTATTCCTACGAGCAGTACTTC,CASSPPNYSYEQYF
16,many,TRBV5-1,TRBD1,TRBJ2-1,TGCGCCAGCAGCGTAACCGGGACAGAGAACTACAATGAGCAGTTCTTC,CASSVTGTENYNEQFF
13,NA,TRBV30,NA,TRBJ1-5,TGTGCCTGGAGTGGGAAGAGGAATCAGCCCCAGCATTTT,CAWSGKRNQPQHF
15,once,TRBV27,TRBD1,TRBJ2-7,TGTGCCAGCAGCCGAACGGGACAGGGAAACTACGAGCAGTACTTC,CASSRTGQGNYEQYF
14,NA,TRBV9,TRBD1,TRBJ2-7,TGTGCCAGCAGCGTGGGACAGTTGAACGACGAGCAGTACTTC,CASSVGQLNDEQYF
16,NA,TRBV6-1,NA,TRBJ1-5,TGTGCCAGCAGGGAATTAACCGGACTGCGCAATCAGCCCCAGCATTTT,CASRELTGLRNQPQHF
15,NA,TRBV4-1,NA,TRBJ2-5,TGCGCCAGCAGCCAGATTAACTCAGGGTGGGAGACCCAGTACTTC,CASSQINSGWETQYF
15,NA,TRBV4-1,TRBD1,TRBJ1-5,TGCGCCAGCAGCCAGGGGACAGGGTTCAATCAGCCCCAGCATTTT,CASSQGTGFNQPQHF
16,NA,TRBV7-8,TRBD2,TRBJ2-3,TGTGCCAGCAGCTTTAACGGGGGGGCCTTCACAGATACGCAGTATTTT,CASSFNGGAFTDTQYF
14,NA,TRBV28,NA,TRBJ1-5,TGTGCCAGCAGTTCTACTCAGGGGAATCAGCCCCAGCATTTT,CASSSTQGNQPQHF
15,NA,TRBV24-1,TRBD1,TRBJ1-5,TGTGCCACGAGTCCCGGGACAGGCTCGTTTCAGCCCCAGCATTTT,CATSPGTGSFQPQHF
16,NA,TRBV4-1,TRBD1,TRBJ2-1,TGCGCCAGCAGCCAAGATTTGGGGACAGGGGACAATGAGCAGTTCTTC,CASSQDLGTGDNEQFF
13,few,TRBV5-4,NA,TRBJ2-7,TGTGCCAGCAGCGTGGACACTACCTACGAGCAGTACTTC,CASSVDTTYEQYF
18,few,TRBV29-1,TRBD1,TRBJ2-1,TGCAGCGTTGAAATCCCCCCCCAGGACAGGGGGTTGTACAATGAGCAGTTCTTC,CSVEIPPQDRGLYNEQFF
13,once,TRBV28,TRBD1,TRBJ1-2,TGTGCCAGCAGAAAGGGACAGAACTATGGCTACACCTTC,CASRKGQNYGYTF
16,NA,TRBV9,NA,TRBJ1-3,TGTGCCAGCAGCGTAGCTCCCAGGGACTCTGGAAACACCATATATTTT,CASSVAPRDSGNTIYF
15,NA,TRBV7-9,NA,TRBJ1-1,TGTGCCAGCAGCTCCCGTCCAGGGGTGAACACTGAAGCTTTCTTT,CASSSRPGVNTEAFF
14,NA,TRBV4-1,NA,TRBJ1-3,TGCGCCAGCAGCCAAACCAAGCCCGGAGACACCATATATTTT,CASSQTKPGDTIYF
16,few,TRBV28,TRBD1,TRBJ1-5,TGTGCCAGCAGGAACCCGACAGGGTGGATGAGTCAGCCCCAGCATTTT,CASRNPTGWMSQPQHF
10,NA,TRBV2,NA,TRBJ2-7,TGTGCCAGCCTACTCAGGGAGCAGTACTTC,CASLLREQYF
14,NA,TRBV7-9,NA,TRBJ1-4,TGTGCCAGCAGCTTAGTAGAACAGAATGAAAAACTGTTTTTT,CASSLVEQNEKLFF
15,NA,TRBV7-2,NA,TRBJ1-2,TGTGCCAGCAGCTTAGAAAACAGGGATAAGCATGGCTACACCTTC,CASSLENRDKHGYTF
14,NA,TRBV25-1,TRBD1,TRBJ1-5,TGTGCCAGCAAGGAGACAGGGGGCGATCAGCCCCAGCATTTT,CASKETGGDQPQHF
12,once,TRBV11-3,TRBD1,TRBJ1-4,TGTGCCAGCAGCACAGGGGACGGGTTGCTGTTTTTT,CASSTGDGLLFF
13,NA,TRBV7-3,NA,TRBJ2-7,TGTGCCAGCAGCCCCTCCCCCTCCTACGAGCAGTACTTC,CASSPSPSYEQYF
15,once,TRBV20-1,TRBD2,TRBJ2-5,TGCAGTGCTAGTCCGGGCGGGGGGACACAAGAGACCCAGTACTTC,CSASPGGGTQETQYF
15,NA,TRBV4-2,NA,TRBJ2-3,TGTGCCAGCAGCCAAGAAGTGGGCCAGGCAGATACGCAGTATTTT,CASSQEVGQADTQYF
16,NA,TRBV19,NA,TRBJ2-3,TGTGCCAGTAGTATCAGGGGCGGACCCAGCACAGATACGCAGTATTTT,CASSIRGGPSTDTQYF
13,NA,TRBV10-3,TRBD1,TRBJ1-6,TGTGCCATCCGACAGGGGGCGGAATCACCCCTCCACTTT,CAIRQGAESPLHF
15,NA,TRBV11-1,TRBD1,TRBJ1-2,TGTGCCAGCACTACTACCACAGGGGGAAACTATGGCTACACCTTC,CASTTTTGGNYGYTF
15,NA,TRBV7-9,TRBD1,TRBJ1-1,TGTGCCAGCAGCTTAGGACAGGGGGTTGTCACTGAAGCTTTCTTT,CASSLGQGVVTEAFF
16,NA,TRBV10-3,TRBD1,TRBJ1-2,TGTGCCATCAGTGAGTCGACTCGGGACAGGAGCTATGGCTACACCTTC,CAISESTRDRSYGYTF
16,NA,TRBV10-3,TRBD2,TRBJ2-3,TGTGCCATCAGTCCTGCTAGCGGAGAGGGAGCAGATACGCAGTATTTT,CAISPASGEGADTQYF
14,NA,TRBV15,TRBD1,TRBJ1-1,TGTGCCACCAGCACCCGGACAGGGAACACTGAAGCTTTCTTT,CATSTRTGNTEAFF
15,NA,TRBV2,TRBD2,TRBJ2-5,TGTGCCAGCAGAGCAGCGGGGGGATACCAAGAGACCCAGTACTTC,CASRAAGGYQETQYF
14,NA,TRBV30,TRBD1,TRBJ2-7,TGTGCCTGGAGTGTCGGACAGGGGGCCTACGAGCAGTACTTC,CAWSVGQGAYEQYF
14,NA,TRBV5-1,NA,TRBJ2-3,TGCGCCAGCAGCTTCGGAGCTAGCACAGATACGCAGTATTTT,CASSFGASTDTQYF
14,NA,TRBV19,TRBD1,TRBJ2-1,TGTGCCAGTAGTATGGGGACAGGGGACAATGAGCAGTTCTTC,CASSMGTGDNEQFF
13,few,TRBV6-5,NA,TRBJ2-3,TGTGCCAGCAGTCAACAGGAGACAGATACGCAGTATTTT,CASSQQETDTQYF
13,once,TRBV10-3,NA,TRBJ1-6,TGTGCCATCAGCCCGGGAAAAAATTCACCCCTCCACTTT,CAISPGKNSPLHF
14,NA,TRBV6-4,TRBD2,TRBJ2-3,TGTGCCAGCAGTGAAGCGGGAAGCACAGATACGCAGTATTTT,CASSEAGSTDTQYF
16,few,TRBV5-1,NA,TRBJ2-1,TGCGCCAGCAGCTTATCTAGCCTGAGCTCCTACAATGAGCAGTTCTTC,CASSLSSLSSYNEQFF
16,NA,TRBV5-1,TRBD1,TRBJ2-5,TGCGCCAGCAGCTTTCGGAGTGTGCAGGGGGCCGAGACCCAGTACTTC,CASSFRSVQGAETQYF
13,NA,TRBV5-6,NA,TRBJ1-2,TGTGCCAGCACCAAAGGAGTCGCGGATGGCTACACCTTC,CASTKGVADGYTF
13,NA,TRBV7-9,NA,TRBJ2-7,TGTGCCAGCAGCTTAGACGGGTTGTACGAGCAGTACTTC,CASSLDGLYEQYF
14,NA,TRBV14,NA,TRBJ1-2,TGTGCCAGCAGCCAAGTGCCGGGAAACTATGGCTACACCTTC,CASSQVPGNYGYTF
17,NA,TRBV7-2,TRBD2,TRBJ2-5,TGTGCCAGCAGCTTATCGGGTGCGGGAGGGCCCTGGGAGACCCAGTACTTC,CASSLSGAGGPWETQYF
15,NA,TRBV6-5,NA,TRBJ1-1,TGTGCCAGCAGCCCCTACCAGGCCTTGAACACTGAAGCTTTCTTT,CASSPYQALNTEAFF
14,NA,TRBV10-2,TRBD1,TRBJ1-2,TGCGCCAGCAGTCCGGACAGGGGAGGGGGAGGCTACACCTTC,CASSPDRGGGGYTF
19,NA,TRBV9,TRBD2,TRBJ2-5,TGTGCCAGCAGCGCGATCGGGACTAGCGGGGGGCCGAACCAAGAGACCCAGTACTTC,CASSAIGTSGGPNQETQYF
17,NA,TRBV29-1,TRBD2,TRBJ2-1,TGCAGCGTTGACGATTGGGCTAGCGGGGCGATTGGCAATGAGCAGTTCTTC,CSVDDWASGAIGNEQFF
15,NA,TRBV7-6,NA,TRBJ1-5,TGTGCCAGCAGCTTAGTAACTGGAGGCAATCAGCCCCAGCATTTT,CASSLVTGGNQPQHF